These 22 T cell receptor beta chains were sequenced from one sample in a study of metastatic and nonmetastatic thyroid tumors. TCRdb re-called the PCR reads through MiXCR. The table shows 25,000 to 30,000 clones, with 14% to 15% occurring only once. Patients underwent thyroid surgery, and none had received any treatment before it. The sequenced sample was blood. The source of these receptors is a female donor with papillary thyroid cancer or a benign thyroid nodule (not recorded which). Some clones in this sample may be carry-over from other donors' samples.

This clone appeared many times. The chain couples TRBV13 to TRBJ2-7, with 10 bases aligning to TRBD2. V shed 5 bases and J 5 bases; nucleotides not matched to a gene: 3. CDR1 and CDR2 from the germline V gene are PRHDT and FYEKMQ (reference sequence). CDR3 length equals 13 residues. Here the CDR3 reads CASSAGTSDEQYF. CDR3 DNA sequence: TGTGCCAGCAGCGCCGGGACTAGCGACGAGCAGTACTTC.

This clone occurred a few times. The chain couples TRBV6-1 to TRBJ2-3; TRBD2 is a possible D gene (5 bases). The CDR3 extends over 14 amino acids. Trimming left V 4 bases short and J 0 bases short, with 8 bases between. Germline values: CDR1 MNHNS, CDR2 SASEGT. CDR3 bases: TGTGCCAGCAGTGTTAGCGTGAGCACAGATACGCAGTATTTT. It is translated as CASSVSVSTDTQYF.

CDR3 sequence reads: CASSLSRVLNTGELFF. DNA of the CDR3: TGTGCCAGCAGTTTATCGAGAGTTTTGAACACCGGGGAGCTGTTTTTT. J is TRBJ2-2 and V is TRBV27; D is unclear. Germline V lookup: CDR1 MNHEY, CDR2 SMNVEV (reference sequence). This CDR3 contains 16 residues. V gave up 0 bases and J gave up 1 base, with 9 bases separating them.

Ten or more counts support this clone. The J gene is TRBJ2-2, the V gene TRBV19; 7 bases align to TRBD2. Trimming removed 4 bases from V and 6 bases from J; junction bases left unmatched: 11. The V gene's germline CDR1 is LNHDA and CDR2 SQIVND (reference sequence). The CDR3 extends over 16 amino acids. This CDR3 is CASSTTRTGGSGELFF. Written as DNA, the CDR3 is TGTGCCAGTAGTACCACTCGGACGGGGGGTTCCGGGGAGCTGTTTTTT.

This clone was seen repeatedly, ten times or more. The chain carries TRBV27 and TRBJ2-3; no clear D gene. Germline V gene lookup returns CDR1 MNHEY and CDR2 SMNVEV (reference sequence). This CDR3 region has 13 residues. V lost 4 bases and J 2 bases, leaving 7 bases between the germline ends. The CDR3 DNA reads TGTGCCAGCAGTTCAGGCTTCACAGATACGCAGTATTTT. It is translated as CASSSGFTDTQYF.

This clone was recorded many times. In nucleotides, the CDR3 is TGTGCCAGCAAGGCTGGGGCAGATACGCAGTATTTT. Amino acids: CASKAGADTQYF. V gene TRBV7-2 combines with J gene TRBJ2-3, with D uncertain. Germline CDR1 is SGHTA and CDR2 is FQGNSA. Trimming removed 7 bases at V and 4 bases at J, with 9 bases between. The CDR3 is made up of 12 amino acids.

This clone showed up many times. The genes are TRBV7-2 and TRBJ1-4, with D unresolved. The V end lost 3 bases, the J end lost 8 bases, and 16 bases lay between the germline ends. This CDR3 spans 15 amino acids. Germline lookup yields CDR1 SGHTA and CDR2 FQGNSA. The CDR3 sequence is CASSLTGELGEKLFF. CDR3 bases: TGTGCCAGCAGCTTGACGGGTGAGCTAGGCGAAAAACTGTTTTTT.

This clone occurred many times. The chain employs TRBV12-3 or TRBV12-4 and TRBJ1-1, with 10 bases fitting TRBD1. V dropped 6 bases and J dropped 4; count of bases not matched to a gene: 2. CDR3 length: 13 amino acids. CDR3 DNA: TGTGCCAGCAGCAGACAGGGGGCCACTGAAGCTTTCTTT. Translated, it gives CASSRQGATEAFF.

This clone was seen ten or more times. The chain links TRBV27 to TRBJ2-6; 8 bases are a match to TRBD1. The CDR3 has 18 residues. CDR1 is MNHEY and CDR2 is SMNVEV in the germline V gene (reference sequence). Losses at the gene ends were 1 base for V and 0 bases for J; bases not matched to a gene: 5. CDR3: CASSLWGQENSGANVLTF. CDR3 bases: TGTGCCAGCAGTTTATGGGGACAGGAAAACTCTGGGGCCAACGTCCTGACTTTC.

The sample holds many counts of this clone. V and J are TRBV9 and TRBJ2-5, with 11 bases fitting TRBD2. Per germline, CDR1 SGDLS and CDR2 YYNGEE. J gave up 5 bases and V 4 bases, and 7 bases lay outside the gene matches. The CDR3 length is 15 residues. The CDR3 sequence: CASSPGLAELETQYF. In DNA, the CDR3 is TGTGCCAGCAGCCCGGGACTAGCGGAGCTGGAGACCCAGTACTTC. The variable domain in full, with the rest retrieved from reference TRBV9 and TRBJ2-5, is DSGVTQTPKHLITATGQRVTLRCSPRSGDLSVYWYQQSLDQGLQFLIQYYNGEERAKGNILERFSAQQFPDLHSELNLSSLELGDSALYFCASSPGLAELETQYFGPGTRLLVL.

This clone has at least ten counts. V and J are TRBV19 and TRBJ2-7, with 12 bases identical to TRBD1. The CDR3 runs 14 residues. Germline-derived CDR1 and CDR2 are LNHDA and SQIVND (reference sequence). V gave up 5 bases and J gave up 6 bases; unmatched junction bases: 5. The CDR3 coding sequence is TGTGCCAGTAGTCCCGGGACAGGGGGCTTCGAGCAGTACTTC. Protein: CASSPGTGGFEQYF.

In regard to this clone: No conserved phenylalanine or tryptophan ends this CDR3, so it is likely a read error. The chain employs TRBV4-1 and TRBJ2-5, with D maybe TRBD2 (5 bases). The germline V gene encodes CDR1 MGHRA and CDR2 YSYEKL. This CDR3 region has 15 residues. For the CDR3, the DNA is TGCGCCAGCAGCCAAGACGGAATGGACTTAGAGAGCCAGTACGTC. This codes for CASSQDGMDLESQYV.

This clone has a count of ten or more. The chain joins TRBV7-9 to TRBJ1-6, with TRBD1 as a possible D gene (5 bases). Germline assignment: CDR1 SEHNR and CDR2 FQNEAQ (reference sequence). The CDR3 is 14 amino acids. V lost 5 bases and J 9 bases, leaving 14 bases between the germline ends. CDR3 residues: CASSAGTGSSPLHF. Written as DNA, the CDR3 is TGTGCCAGCAGCGCAGGGACGGGTAGTTCACCCCTCCACTTT. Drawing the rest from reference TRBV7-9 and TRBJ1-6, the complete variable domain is DTGVSQNPRHKITKRGQNVTFRCDPISEHNRLYWYRQTLGQGPEFLTYFQNEAQLEKSRLLSDRFSAERPKGSFSTLEIQRTEQGDSAMYLCASSAGTGSSPLHFGNGTRLTVT.

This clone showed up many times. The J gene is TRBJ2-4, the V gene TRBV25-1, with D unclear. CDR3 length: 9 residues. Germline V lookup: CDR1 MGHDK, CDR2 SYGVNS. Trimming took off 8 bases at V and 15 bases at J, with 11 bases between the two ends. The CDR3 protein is CASGPPWYF. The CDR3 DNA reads TGTGCCAGCGGCCCTCCTTGGTACTTC.

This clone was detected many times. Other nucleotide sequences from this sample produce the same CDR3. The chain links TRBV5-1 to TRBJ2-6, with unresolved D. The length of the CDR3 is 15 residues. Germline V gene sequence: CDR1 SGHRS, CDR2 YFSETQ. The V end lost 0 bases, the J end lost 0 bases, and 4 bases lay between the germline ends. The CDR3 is CASSLGSSGANVLTF. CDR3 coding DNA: TGCGCCAGCAGCTTGGGCAGCTCTGGGGCCAACGTCCTGACTTTC. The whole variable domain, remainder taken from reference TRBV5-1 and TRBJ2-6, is KAGVTQTPRYLIKTRGQQVTLSCSPISGHRSVSWYQQTPGQGLQFLFEYFSETQRNKGNFPGRFSGRQFSNSRSEMNVSTLELGDSALYLCASSLGSSGANVLTFGAGSRLTVL.

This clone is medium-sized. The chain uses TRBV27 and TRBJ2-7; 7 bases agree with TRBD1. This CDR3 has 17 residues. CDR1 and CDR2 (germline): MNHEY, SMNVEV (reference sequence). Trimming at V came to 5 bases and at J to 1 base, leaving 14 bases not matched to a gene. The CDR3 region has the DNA TGTGCCAGCAGTCCCCGAGGGGGCAGACTCCGATCCTACGAGCAGTACTTC. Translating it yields CASSPRGGRLRSYEQYF.

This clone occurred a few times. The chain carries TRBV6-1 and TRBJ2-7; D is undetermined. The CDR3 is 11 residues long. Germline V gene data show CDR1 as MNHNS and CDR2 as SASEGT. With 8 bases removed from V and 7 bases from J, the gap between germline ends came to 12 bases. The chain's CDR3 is CASQPREEQYF. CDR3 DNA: TGTGCCAGCCAACCCCGTGAGGAGCAGTACTTC.

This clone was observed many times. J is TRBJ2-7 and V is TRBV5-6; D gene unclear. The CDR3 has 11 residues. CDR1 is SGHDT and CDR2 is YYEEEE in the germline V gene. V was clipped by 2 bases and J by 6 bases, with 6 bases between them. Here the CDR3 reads CASSFDVEQYF. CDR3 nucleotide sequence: TGTGCCAGCAGCTTTGACGTCGAGCAGTACTTC.

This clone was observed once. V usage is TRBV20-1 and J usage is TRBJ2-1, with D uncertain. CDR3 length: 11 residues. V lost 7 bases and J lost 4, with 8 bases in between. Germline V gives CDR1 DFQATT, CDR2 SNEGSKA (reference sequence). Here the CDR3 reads CSDTHYNEQFF. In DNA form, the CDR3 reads TGCAGTGATACACATTACAATGAGCAGTTCTTC.

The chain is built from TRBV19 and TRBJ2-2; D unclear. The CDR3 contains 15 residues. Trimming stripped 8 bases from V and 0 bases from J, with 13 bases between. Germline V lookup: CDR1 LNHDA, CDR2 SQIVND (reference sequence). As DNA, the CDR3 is TGTGCCAGTCATCCAACAGTGGCGAACACCGGGGAGCTGTTTTTT. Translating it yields CASHPTVANTGELFF.

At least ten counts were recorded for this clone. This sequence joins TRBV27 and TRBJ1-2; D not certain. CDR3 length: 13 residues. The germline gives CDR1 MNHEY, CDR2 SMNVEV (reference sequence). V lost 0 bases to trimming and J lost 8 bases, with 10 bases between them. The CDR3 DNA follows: TGTGCCAGCAGTTTATCAGGAGGGTCGGGCTACACCTTC. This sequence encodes CASSLSGGSGYTF.

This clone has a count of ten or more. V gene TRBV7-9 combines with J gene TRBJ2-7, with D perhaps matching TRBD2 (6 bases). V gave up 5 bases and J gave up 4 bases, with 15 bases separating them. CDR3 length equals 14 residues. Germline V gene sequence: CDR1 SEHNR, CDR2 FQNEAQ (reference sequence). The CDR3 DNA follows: TGTGCCAGCAGCCCTCCGACTAGTCAATACGAGCAGTACTTC. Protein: CASSPPTSQYEQYF.